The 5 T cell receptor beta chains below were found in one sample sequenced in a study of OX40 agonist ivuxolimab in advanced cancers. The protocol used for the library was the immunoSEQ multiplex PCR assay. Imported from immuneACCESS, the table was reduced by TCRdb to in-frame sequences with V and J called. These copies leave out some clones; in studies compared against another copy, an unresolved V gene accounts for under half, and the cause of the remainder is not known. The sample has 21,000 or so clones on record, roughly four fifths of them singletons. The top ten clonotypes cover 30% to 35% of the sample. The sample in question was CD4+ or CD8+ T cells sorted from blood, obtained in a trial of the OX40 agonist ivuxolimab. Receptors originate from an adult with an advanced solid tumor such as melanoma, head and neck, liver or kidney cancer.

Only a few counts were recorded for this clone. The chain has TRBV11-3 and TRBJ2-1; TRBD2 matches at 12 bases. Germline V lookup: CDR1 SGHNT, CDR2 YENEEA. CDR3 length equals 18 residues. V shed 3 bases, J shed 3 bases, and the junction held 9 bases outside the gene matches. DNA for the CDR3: TGTGCCAGCAGCTTGGAATCGGGACTAGCGGGCAACTACAATGAGCAGTTCTTC. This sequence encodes CASSLESGLAGNYNEQFF.

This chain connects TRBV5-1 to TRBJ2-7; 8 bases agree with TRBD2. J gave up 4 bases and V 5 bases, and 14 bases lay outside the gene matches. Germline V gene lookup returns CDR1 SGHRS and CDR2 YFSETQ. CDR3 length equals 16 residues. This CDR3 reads CASSTRSAGVMYEQYF. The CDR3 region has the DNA TGCGCCAGCAGTACCCGGTCAGCGGGAGTTATGTACGAGCAGTACTTC.

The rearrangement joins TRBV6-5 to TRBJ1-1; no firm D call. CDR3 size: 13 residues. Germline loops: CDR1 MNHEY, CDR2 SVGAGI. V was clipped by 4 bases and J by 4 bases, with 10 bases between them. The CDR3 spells CASSWQATTEAFF. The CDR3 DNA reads TGTGCCAGCAGTTGGCAGGCTACCACTGAAGCTTTCTTT.

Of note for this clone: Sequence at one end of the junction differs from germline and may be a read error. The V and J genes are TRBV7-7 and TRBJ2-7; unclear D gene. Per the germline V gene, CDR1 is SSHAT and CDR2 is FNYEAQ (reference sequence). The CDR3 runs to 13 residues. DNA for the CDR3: TGCGCCAGCAGCCTTCAGAACCGGGACGAGCAGTACTTC. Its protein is CASSLQNRDEQYF.

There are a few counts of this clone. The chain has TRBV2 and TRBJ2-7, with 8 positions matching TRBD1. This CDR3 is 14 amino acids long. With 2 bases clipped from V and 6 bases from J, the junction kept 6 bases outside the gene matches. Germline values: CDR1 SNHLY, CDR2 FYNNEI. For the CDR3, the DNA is TGTGCCAGCAGTGAATACCGGGACAGGTCCGAGCAGTACTTC. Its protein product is CASSEYRDRSEQYF.